This entry describes one T cell receptor (beta chain). Treatment noted: oral pan-JAK inhibitor, 5-10 mg twice daily. There are 13 residues in the CDR3. V was shortened by 5 bases and J by 3 bases, with 11 bases between the two germline ends. Germline-derived CDR1 and CDR2 are SGHVS and FNYEAQ. RNA extraction and reverse transcription yielded cDNA as sequencing template. Sequenced by immunoSEQ multiplex PCR; TCRdb stores in-frame clones only, minus some. This sample has 130,000 or so clones, with roughly 86% found just once. These data originate in a study of CD8+ T cells in alopecia areata. The receptor was derived from a human donor with alopecia areata. Sequencing used CD8+ T cells sorted from blood, obtained at week 4, from a patient treated with tofacitinib. The chain carries TRBV7-6 and TRBJ2-7; no clear D gene. DNA of the CDR3: TGTGCCAGCAGCCCCAGCAAAGGCTACGAGCAGTACTTC. The encoded protein is CASSPSKGYEQYF.